This T cell receptor beta chain was sequenced in a study of blood T cells in healthy people across ages. In the study overall: T cells yielded about one barcoded beta molecule per two cells through template switching. Study observations and caveats: Compared with aged donors, long-lived donors showed fewer expanded clones, suggesting selection. When one million T cells were used, diversity estimates were thought to be underestimates.

The authors ran a second PCR of 7 to 11 cycles using a sample-barcoded 5' primer and a J-beta primer mix. One entry per CDR3 protein, called by TCRdb with MiXCR from the 5' RACE reads. The table includes roughly 800,000 distinct CDR3 sequences, roughly 25% detected once. A few counts support this clonotype. Its antigen is as yet unknown. The junction departs from the called germline gene at one end, perhaps through a read error. The sample providers were healthy Caucasian people from Russia, aged roughly 6 to 100. Germline values: CDR1 MGHRA, CDR2 YSYEKL. The CDR3 is 15 residues long. The same sample was also used in a study of T cells of mothers and their children.

This rearrangement joins TRBV4-1 to TRBJ2-1; D is possibly TRBD1 (6 bases). Specimen: blood. The clonotype was recovered from a boy between 10 and 17 years old in good health. DNA for the CDR3: TGCGCCAGCAACCAAGACAGGAGCTCCTACAATGAGCAGTTCTTC. Translated: CASNQDRSSYNEQFF.